The source of this T cell receptor (beta chain) is a study of blood T cell repertoires in COVID-19. Across the study: The United States, Italy and Spain provided the acute and convalescent COVID-19 samples. Sources were T cells, B-cell-depleted T cells, or PBMCs; the material itself was cDNA or gDNA.

Original methodology: Cell counts per sample came from amplifying reference gene primers. Data came from immunoSEQ multiplex PCR; TCRdb stores just in-frame clones and leaves some out. For V, J and clone size, that table is used; D and trimming come from the DNA. The table has 200,000 to 300,000 clones, about 87% seen once. Germline loops: CDR1 SGHAT, CDR2 FQNNGV. The CDR3 contains 15 residues. Trimming removed 4 bases from V and 8 bases from J, with 17 bases in between. V and J are TRBV11-2 and TRBJ1-4; D might be TRBD1 (5 bases). This clonotype was obtained from a woman between 40 and 55 years old who had recovered from COVID-19. Sequenced sample: peripheral blood. The CDR3 loop reads CASSSRQLNREKLFF. For the CDR3, the DNA is TGTGCCAGCAGCTCCCGACAGCTTAATCGGGAAAAACTGTTTTTT. Filled out from reference TRBV11-2 and TRBJ1-4, the complete variable domain reads EAGVAQSPRYKIIEKRQSVAFWCNPISGHATLYWYQQILGQGPKLLIQFQNNGVVDDSQLPKDRFSAERLKGVDSTLKIQPAKLEDSAVYLCASSSRQLNREKLFFGSGTQLSVL.